These 8 T cell receptor beta chains originate from one sample sequenced in a study of T cell changes during pregnancy in multiple sclerosis. The data were produced by immunoSEQ multiplex PCR, yet TCRdb's version contains in-frame clones alone and is incomplete. The sample holds about 50,000 clones, over 80% seen once. Sample: CD4+ T cells from peripheral blood mononuclear cells, taken in the third trimester of pregnancy. The origin of the receptors is a female donor with multiple sclerosis, enrolled in a pregnancy study.

Note on this clone: One end of the junction varies from germline; a read error may be responsible. The rearrangement uses TRBV18 and TRBJ1-4; possibly TRBD1 for D (5 bases). The CDR3 is made up of 13 amino acids. Germline V gives CDR1 KGHSH, CDR2 LQKENI. In DNA form, the CDR3 reads TGTGCCAGCTCCCGGGACTCCAATGCAAAACTGTTTTTT. Translating gives CASSRDSNAKLFF.

This chain links TRBV2 with TRBJ1-4, with D hard to call. V lost 0 bases to trimming and J lost 2 bases, with 7 bases between them. CDR3 length: 15 residues. Germline assignment: CDR1 SNHLY and CDR2 FYNNEI. CDR3 coding DNA: TGTGCCAGCAGTGAAGCGTACGGGACTAATGAAAAACTGTTTTTT. The encoded protein is CASSEAYGTNEKLFF. Complete variable domain (other parts from reference TRBV2 and TRBJ1-4): EPEVTQTPSHQVTQMGQEVILRCVPISNHLYFYWYRQILGQKVEFLVSFYNNEISEKSEIFDDQFSVERPDGSNFTLKIRSTKLEDSAMYFCASSEAYGTNEKLFFGSGTQLSVL.

The chain has TRBV19 and TRBJ1-1; D remains ambiguous. The V end was cut by 3 bases, the J end by 0 bases, with 11 bases between. This CDR3 is built from 15 residues. CDR1 and CDR2 (germline): LNHDA, SQIVND (reference sequence). For the CDR3, the DNA is TGTGCCAGTAGTATCGGGCGGACTATGAACACTGAAGCTTTCTTT. Translation gives CASSIGRTMNTEAFF.

This chain connects TRBV5-1 to TRBJ2-7, with D perhaps TRBD1 (5 bases). Between the trimmed V and J ends, which lost 3 bases and 0 bases, there was a span of 10 bases. Per the germline V gene, CDR1 is SGHRS and CDR2 is YFSETQ. The CDR3 loop spans 14 amino acids. CDR3 coding DNA: TGCGCCAGCAGCTCCGACAGTCTCTCCTACGAGCAGTACTTC. This sequence encodes CASSSDSLSYEQYF.

The chain joins TRBV7-2 to TRBJ2-7; D perhaps matches TRBD2 (7 bases). This CDR3 has 14 amino acids. Germline V gives CDR1 SGHTA, CDR2 FQGNSA. V was trimmed by 4 bases and J by 3 bases, leaving 13 bases between them. Written as DNA, the CDR3 is TGTGCCAGCAGCTCGGACGGGGGGCTCTACGAGCAGTACTTC. Its protein is CASSSDGGLYEQYF.

The CDR3 spells CASSPLKGGNTEAFF. Here the CDR3 DNA reads TGTGCCAGCTCACCACTCAAAGGGGGCAACACTGAAGCTTTCTTT. The V and J genes are TRBV18 and TRBJ1-1, with 7 positions matching TRBD1. Trimming removed 1 base from V and 2 bases from J; junction bases left unmatched: 4. CDR1 is KGHSH, CDR2 LQKENI, per germline. The CDR3 is 15 residues long.

The genes are TRBV18 and TRBJ1-4; D is perhaps TRBD1 (5 bases). Trimming took off 2 bases at V and 8 bases at J, with 12 bases between the two ends. Germline V lookup: CDR1 KGHSH, CDR2 LQKENI. The CDR3 length is 14 residues. CDR3: CASSPSRVEEKLFF. CDR3 coding DNA: TGTGCCAGCTCACCAAGCAGGGTTGAAGAAAAACTGTTTTTT.

The rearrangement links TRBV7-3 to TRBJ1-1; D may be TRBD1 (5 bases). Trimming pared 2 bases from V and 3 bases from J, leaving 10 bases between. CDR1 and CDR2 from the germline V gene are SGHTA and FQGTGA. The CDR3 has 14 amino acids. The CDR3 sequence is CASSLLPTDTEAFF. The CDR3 nucleotides read TGTGCCAGCAGCTTACTCCCGACAGACACTGAAGCTTTCTTT.